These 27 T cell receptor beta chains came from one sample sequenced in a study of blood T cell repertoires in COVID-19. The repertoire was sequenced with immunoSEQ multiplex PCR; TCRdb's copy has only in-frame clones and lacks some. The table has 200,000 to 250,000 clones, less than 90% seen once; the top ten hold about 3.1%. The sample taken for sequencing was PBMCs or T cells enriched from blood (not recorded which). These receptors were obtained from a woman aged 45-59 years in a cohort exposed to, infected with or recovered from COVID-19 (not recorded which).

CDR3 sequence reads: CASSQLDKAFF. As DNA, the CDR3 is TGTGCCAGCAGCCAATTAGACAAAGCTTTCTTT. The rearrangement uses TRBV3-1 (or the pseudogene TRBV3-2) and TRBJ1-1, with D hard to call. CDR3 length: 11 amino acids. The germline gives CDR1 LGHDT, CDR2 YNNKEL (reference sequence). V was cut by 2 bases and J by 9 bases, with 7 bases left in between.

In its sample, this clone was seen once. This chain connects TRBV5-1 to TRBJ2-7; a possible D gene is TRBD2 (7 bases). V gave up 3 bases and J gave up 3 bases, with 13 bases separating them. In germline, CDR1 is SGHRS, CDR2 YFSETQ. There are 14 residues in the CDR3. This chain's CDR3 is CASSYSGEGYEQYF. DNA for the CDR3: TGCGCCAGCAGCTACTCAGGGGAGGGCTACGAGCAGTACTTC.

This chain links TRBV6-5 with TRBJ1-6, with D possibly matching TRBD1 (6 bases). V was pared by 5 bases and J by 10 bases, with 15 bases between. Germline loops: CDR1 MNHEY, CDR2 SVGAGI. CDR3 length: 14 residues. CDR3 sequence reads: CASSIQGIGSPLHF. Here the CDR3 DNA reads TGTGCCAGCAGTATACAGGGTATAGGGTCACCCCTCCACTTT.

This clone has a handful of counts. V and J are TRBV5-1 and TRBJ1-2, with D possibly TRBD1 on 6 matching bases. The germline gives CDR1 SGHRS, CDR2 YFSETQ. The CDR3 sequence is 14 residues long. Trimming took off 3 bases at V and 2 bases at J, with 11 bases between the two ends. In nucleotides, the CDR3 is TGCGCCAGCAGCTCCCCTCAGGGGAACTATGGCTACACCTTC. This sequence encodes CASSSPQGNYGYTF.

The CDR3 sequence is CSAEQGGYTF. The CDR3 DNA reads TGCAGCGCCGAGCAGGGTGGCTACACCTTC. The J gene is TRBJ1-2, the V gene TRBV29-1; a weak D match, TRBD1 (5 bases). Trimming pared 7 bases from V and 7 bases from J, leaving 10 bases between. The V gene's germline CDR1 is SQVTM and CDR2 ANQGSEA. This CDR3 contains 10 residues.

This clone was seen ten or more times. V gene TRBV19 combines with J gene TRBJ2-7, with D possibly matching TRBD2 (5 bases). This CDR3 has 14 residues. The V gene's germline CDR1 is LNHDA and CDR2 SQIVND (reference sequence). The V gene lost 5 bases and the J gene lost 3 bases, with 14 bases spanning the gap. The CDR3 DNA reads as TGTGCCAGTAGTTCTGTTGGAGGTGGCTACGAGCAGTACTTC. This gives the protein CASSSVGGGYEQYF.

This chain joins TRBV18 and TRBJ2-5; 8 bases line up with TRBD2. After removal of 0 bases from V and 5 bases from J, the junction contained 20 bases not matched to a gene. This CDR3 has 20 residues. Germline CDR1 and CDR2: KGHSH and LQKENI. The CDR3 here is CASSPPNPLAGPSGMETQYF. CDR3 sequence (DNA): TGTGCCAGCTCACCACCCAACCCCTTAGCGGGACCCTCTGGTATGGAGACCCAGTACTTC.

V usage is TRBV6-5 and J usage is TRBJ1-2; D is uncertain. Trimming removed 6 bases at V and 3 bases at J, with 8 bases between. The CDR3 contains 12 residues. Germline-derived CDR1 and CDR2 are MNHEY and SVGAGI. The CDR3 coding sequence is TGTGCCAGCAGCAGGCGGGACTATGGCTACACCTTC. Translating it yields CASSRRDYGYTF.

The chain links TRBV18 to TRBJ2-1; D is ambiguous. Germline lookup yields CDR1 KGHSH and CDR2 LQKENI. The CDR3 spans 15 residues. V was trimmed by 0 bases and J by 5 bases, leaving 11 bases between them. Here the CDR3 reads CASSPPNSGNNEQFF. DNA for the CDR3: TGTGCCAGCTCACCACCGAATTCGGGTAACAATGAGCAGTTCTTC. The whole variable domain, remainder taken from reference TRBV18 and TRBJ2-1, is NAGVMQNPRHLVRRRGQEARLRCSPMKGHSHVYWYRQLPEEGLKFMVYLQKENIIDESGMPKERFSAEFPKEGPSILRIQQVVRGDSAAYFCASSPPNSGNNEQFFGPGTRLTVL.

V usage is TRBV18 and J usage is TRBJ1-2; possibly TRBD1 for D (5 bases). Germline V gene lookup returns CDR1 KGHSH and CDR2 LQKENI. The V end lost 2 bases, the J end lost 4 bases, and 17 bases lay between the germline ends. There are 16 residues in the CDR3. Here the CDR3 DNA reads TGTGCCAGCTCACCAAAAACCGGGAGCGGGGGCTATGGCTACACCTTC. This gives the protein CASSPKTGSGGYGYTF.

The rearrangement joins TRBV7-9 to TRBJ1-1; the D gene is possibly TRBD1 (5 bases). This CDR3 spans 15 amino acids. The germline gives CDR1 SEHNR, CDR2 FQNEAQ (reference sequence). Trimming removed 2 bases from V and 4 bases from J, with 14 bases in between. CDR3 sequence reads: CASSLMGGSSTEAFF. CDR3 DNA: TGTGCCAGCAGCTTAATGGGGGGGTCCTCCACTGAAGCTTTCTTT.

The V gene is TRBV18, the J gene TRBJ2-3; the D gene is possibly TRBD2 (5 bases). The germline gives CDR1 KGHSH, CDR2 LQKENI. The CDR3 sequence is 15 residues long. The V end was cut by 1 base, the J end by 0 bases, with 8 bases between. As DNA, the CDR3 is TGTGCCAGCTCACCACAGCGAGGGAGCACAGATACGCAGTATTTT. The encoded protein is CASSPQRGSTDTQYF.

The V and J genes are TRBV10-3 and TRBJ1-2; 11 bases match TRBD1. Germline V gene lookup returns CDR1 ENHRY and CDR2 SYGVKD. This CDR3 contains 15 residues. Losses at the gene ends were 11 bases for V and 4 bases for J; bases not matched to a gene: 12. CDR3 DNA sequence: TGTGCCGTCCGATCGGGGACAGGGGGATTCTATGGCTACACCTTC. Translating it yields CAVRSGTGGFYGYTF.

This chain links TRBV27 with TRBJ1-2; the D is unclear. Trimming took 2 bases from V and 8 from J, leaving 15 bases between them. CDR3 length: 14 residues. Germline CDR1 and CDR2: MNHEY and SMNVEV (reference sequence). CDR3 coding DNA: TGTGCCAGCAGTTTAACGCCCCTAGGAGGCGGCTACACCTTC. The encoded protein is CASSLTPLGGGYTF.

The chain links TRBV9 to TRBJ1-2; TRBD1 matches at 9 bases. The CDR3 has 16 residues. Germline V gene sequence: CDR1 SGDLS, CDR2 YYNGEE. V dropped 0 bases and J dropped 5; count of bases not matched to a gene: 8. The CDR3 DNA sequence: TGTGCCAGCAGCGTAGAGGGGACAGGGTGGAGGTATGGCTACACCTTC. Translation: CASSVEGTGWRYGYTF. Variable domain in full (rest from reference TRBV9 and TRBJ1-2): DSGVTQTPKHLITATGQRVTLRCSPRSGDLSVYWYQQSLDQGLQFLIQYYNGEERAKGNILERFSAQQFPDLHSELNLSSLELGDSALYFCASSVEGTGWRYGYTFGSGTRLTVV.

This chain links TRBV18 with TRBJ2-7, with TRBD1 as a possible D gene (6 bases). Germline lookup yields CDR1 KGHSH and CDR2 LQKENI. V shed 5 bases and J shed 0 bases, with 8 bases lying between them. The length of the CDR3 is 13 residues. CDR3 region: CASSTGSSYEQYF. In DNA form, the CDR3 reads TGTGCCAGCTCAACAGGGAGCTCCTACGAGCAGTACTTC.

CDR3 protein: CASSLGAGRTDTQYF. The CDR3 DNA is TGCGCCAGCAGCTTGGGAGCGGGGCGCACAGATACGCAGTATTTT. The chain has TRBV5-1 and TRBJ2-3; 7 nucleotides align to TRBD2. V was clipped by 0 bases and J by 1 base; unmatched bases: 2. The germline gives CDR1 SGHRS, CDR2 YFSETQ. The CDR3 length is 15 residues.

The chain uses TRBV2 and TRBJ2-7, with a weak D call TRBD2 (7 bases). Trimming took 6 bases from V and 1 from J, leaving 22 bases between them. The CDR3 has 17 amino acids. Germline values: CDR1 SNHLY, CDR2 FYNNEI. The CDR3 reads CASSLLNPGEGSYEQYF. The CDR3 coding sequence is TGTGCCAGCAGCCTCTTGAACCCAGGGGAGGGTTCCTACGAGCAGTACTTC.

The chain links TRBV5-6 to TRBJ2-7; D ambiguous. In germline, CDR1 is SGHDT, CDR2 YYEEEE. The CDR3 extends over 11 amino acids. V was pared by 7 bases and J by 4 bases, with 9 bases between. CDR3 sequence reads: CASETNYEQYF. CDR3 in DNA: TGTGCCAGCGAAACTAATTACGAGCAGTACTTC.

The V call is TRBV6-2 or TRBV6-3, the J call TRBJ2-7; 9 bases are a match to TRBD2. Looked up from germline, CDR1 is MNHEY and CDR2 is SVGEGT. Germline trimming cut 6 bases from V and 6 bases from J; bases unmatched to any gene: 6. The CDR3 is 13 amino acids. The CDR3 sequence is CASSLLRGGEQYF. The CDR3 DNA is TGTGCCAGCAGCCTATTGCGGGGGGGCGAGCAGTACTTC.

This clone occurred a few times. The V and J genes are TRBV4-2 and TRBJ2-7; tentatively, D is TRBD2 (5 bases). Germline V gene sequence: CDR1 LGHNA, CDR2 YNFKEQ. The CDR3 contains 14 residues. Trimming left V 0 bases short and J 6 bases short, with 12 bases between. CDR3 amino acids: CASSQEGLRFEQYF. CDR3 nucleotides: TGTGCCAGCAGCCAAGAAGGACTTCGGTTCGAGCAGTACTTC.

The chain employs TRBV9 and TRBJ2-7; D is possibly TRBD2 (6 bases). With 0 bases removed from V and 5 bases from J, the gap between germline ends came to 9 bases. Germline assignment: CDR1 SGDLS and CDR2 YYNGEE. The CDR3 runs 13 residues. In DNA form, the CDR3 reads TGTGCCAGCAGCGTAGACGGGAGACACGAGCAGTACTTC. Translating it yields CASSVDGRHEQYF.

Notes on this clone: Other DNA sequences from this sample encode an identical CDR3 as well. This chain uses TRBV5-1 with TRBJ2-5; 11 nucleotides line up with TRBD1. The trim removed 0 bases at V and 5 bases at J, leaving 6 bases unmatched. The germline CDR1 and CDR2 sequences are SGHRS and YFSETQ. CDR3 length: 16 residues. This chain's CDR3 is CASSLAGTGGQETQYF. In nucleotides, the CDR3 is TGCGCCAGCAGCTTGGCCGGGACAGGGGGACAGGAGACCCAGTACTTC. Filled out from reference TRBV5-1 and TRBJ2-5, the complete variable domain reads KAGVTQTPRYLIKTRGQQVTLSCSPISGHRSVSWYQQTPGQGLQFLFEYFSETQRNKGNFPGRFSGRQFSNSRSEMNVSTLELGDSALYLCASSLAGTGGQETQYFGPGTRLLVL.

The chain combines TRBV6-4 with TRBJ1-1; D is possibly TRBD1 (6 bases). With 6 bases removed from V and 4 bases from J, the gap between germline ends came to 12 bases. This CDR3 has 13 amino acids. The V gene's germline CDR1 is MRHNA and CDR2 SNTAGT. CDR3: CASSLNRATEAFF. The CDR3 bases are TGTGCCAGCAGCCTCAACAGGGCCACTGAAGCTTTCTTT.

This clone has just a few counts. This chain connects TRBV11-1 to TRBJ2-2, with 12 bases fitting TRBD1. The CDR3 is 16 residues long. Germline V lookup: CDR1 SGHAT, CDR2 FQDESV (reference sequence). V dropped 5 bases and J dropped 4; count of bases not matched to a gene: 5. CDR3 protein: CASSPGQGASTGELFF. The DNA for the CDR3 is TGTGCCAGCAGCCCGGGACAGGGGGCAAGCACCGGGGAGCTGTTTTTT.

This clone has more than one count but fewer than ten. The CDR3 DNA reads TGTGCCAGCAGTTTCAGGGCTCCCAGTCACTACGAGCAGTACTTC. Translated, it gives CASSFRAPSHYEQYF. The chain links TRBV28 to TRBJ2-7; maybe TRBD1 (5 bases). The CDR3 covers 15 residues. V was pared by 3 bases and J by 3 bases, with 15 bases between. The V gene's germline CDR1 is MDHEN and CDR2 SYDVKM.

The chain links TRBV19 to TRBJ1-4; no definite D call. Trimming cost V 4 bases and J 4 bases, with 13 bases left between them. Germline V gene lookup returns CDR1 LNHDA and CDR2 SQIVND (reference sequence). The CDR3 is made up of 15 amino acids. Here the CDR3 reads CASSSDSADNEKLFF. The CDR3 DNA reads TGTGCCAGTAGTAGCGACTCTGCGGATAATGAAAAACTGTTTTTT.